Below are 22 T cell receptor beta chains sequenced from a single sample in a study of blood T cell repertoires in COVID-19. Here immunoSEQ multiplex PCR was the method, and the copy in TCRdb shows in-frame clones only, minus some. In the table there are roughly 280,000 clones, roughly nine tenths of which are singletons. The sequencing sample was made of PBMCs or T cells enriched from blood (not recorded which). Receptors were obtained from a woman in her fifties or sixties who had recovered from COVID-19.

The chain links TRBV13 to TRBJ2-5, with 8 bases that match TRBD1. The CDR3 runs to 15 residues. Germline values: CDR1 PRHDT, CDR2 FYEKMQ (reference sequence). J lost 9 bases, V lost 3 bases, and 12 bases had no gene match. Written as DNA, the CDR3 is TGTGCCAGCAGCTTCGGACCAGGGGGCCTCGAGGCCCAGTACTTC. Translation: CASSFGPGGLEAQYF.

The V call is TRBV23-1, the J call TRBJ1-1; 8 bases are a match to TRBD1. TRBV23-1 is an open reading frame, and its role is uncertain. J was trimmed by 5 bases and V by 0 bases; bases with no gene match: 8. This CDR3 is 16 amino acids long. This chain's CDR3 is CASSQSGPGGGTEAFF. The CDR3 region has the DNA TGCGCCAGCAGTCAATCTGGCCCAGGGGGCGGAACTGAAGCTTTCTTT.

The J gene is TRBJ2-7, the V gene TRBV7-9; D might be TRBD2 (6 bases). Germline-derived CDR1 and CDR2 are SEHNR and FQNEAQ (reference sequence). The CDR3 runs 16 residues. Trimming removed 3 bases from V and 0 bases from J, with 15 bases in between. The CDR3 sequence: CASSFGGTVSSYEQYF. The CDR3 bases are TGTGCCAGCAGCTTCGGAGGGACGGTGAGCTCCTACGAGCAGTACTTC. The full variable domain, in which reference TRBV7-9 and TRBJ2-7 provide the parts outside the CDR3, is DTGVSQNPRHKITKRGQNVTFRCDPISEHNRLYWYRQTLGQGPEFLTYFQNEAQLEKSRLLSDRFSAERPKGSFSTLEIQRTEQGDSAMYLCASSFGGTVSSYEQYFGPGTRLTVT.

This clone was detected once. This chain links TRBV7-6 with TRBJ1-3, with D uncertain. Germline V gene sequence: CDR1 SGHVS, CDR2 FNYEAQ. The V gene lost 4 bases and the J gene lost 4 bases, with 17 bases spanning the gap. The length of the CDR3 is 16 residues. CDR3 nucleotides: TGTGCCAGCAGCTCCCAATTAGGGAGAAGGGGAAACACCATATATTTT. It yields the protein CASSSQLGRRGNTIYF.

The CDR3 region is CASSVSGLAGEQYF. The CDR3, as DNA: TGTGCCAGCAGTGTCTCGGGACTAGCGGGAGAGCAGTACTTC. The J gene is TRBJ2-7, the V gene TRBV27; TRBD2 agrees at 13 bases. The ends lost 5 bases at V and 7 bases at J; junction bases unmatched: 5. Germline V gene lookup returns CDR1 MNHEY and CDR2 SMNVEV (reference sequence). The CDR3 sequence is 14 residues long.

This clone occurred once. V usage is TRBV3-1 (or the pseudogene TRBV3-2) and J usage is TRBJ1-5, with D unresolved. The germline V and J ends were trimmed by 2 bases and 6 bases, with 11 bases remaining between them. CDR3 length equals 14 residues. The germline V gene encodes CDR1 LGHDT and CDR2 YNNKEL (reference sequence). As DNA, the CDR3 is TGTGCCAGCAGCCAACAGCCGGCTAGTCAGCCCCAGCATTTT. Translated, it gives CASSQQPASQPQHF.

This clone came up once. This chain joins TRBV5-1 and TRBJ1-4, with 11 bases aligning to TRBD1. This CDR3 has 14 residues. J gave up 7 bases and V 7 bases, and 6 bases lay outside the gene matches. CDR1 and CDR2 from the germline V gene are SGHRS and YFSETQ. CDR3 loop: CASGTGTGGEKLFF. Written as DNA, the CDR3 is TGCGCCAGCGGAACCGGGACAGGGGGTGAAAAACTGTTTTTT.

The CDR3 nucleotides read TGTGCCAGCAGCCCCCAGGCGGCGGGGCTCACAGATACGCAGTATTTT. Its protein product is CASSPQAAGLTDTQYF. The genes are TRBV7-9 and TRBJ2-3, with D possibly being TRBD2 (6 bases). CDR1 is SEHNR and CDR2 is FQNEAQ in the germline V gene (reference sequence). The CDR3 sequence is 16 residues long. The V end lost 5 bases, the J end lost 2 bases, and 17 bases lay between the germline ends.

The chain couples TRBV5-1 to TRBJ1-1; TRBD1 matches at 9 bases. With V trimmed by 4 bases and J by 1 base, 5 bases remained unmatched. There are 15 residues in the CDR3. From germline, CDR1 is SGHRS and CDR2 YFSETQ. The CDR3: CASSPTGGWNTEAFF. DNA of the CDR3: TGCGCCAGCAGCCCGACAGGGGGTTGGAACACTGAAGCTTTCTTT.

V usage is TRBV5-4 and J usage is TRBJ1-2; 10 nucleotides align to TRBD1. V dropped 5 bases and J dropped 3; count of bases not matched to a gene: 10. The length of the CDR3 is 16 residues. CDR1 SGHNT and CDR2 YYREEE come from the germline V gene (reference sequence). CDR3 coding DNA: TGTGCCAGCAGAGGACCAGGACAGGGGGAAGACTATGGCTACACCTTC. It is translated as CASRGPGQGEDYGYTF.

The V gene is TRBV18, the J gene TRBJ2-5, with 9 bases fitting TRBD2. CDR3 length equals 16 residues. Germline values: CDR1 KGHSH, CDR2 LQKENI. J gave up 2 bases and V 0 bases, and 4 bases lay outside the gene matches. The DNA of the CDR3 is TGTGCCAGCTCACCACCGAACCTAGCGGGGCAAGAGACCCAGTACTTC. Translated, it gives CASSPPNLAGQETQYF. Complete variable domain (other parts from reference TRBV18 and TRBJ2-5): NAGVMQNPRHLVRRRGQEARLRCSPMKGHSHVYWYRQLPEEGLKFMVYLQKENIIDESGMPKERFSAEFPKEGPSILRIQQVVRGDSAAYFCASSPPNLAGQETQYFGPGTRLLVL.

This clone was detected only once. V and J are TRBV7-9 and TRBJ2-2; possibly TRBD2 for D (6 bases). The CDR3 has 13 residues. V was shortened by 6 bases and J by 5 bases, with 10 bases between the two germline ends. Germline V gives CDR1 SEHNR, CDR2 FQNEAQ (reference sequence). The CDR3 reads CASSYGGTGELFF. DNA of the CDR3: TGTGCCAGCAGTTATGGGGGGACCGGGGAGCTGTTTTTT.

This clone was observed once. The chain employs TRBV19 and TRBJ2-7, with 8 bases aligning to TRBD1. Germline CDR1 and CDR2: LNHDA and SQIVND (reference sequence). This CDR3 is built from 15 residues. The ends lost 2 bases at V and 4 bases at J; junction bases unmatched: 7. CDR3 coding DNA: TGTGCCAGTAGTATACAGGGGGCCCTTATGTACGAGCAGTACTTC. Translated: CASSIQGALMYEQYF. Supplemented by reference TRBV19 and TRBJ2-7, the full variable domain reads DGGITQSPKYLFRKEGQNVTLSCEQNLNHDAMYWYRQDPGQGLRLIYYSQIVNDFQKGDIAEGYSVSREKKESFPLTVTSAQKNPTAFYLCASSIQGALMYEQYFGPGTRLTVT.

This chain connects TRBV4-1 to TRBJ1-1, with D hard to call. This CDR3 has 15 residues. Germline values: CDR1 MGHRA, CDR2 YSYEKL. Deletions cut 0 bases from V and 7 bases from J, with 15 bases between. The CDR3 nucleotides are TGCGCCAGCAGCCAAGATTCCTCGGGTTTGGTTGAAGCTTTCTTT. It yields the protein CASSQDSSGLVEAFF.

The chain couples TRBV9 to TRBJ1-6; no firm D call. Germline loops: CDR1 SGDLS, CDR2 YYNGEE. V gave up 2 bases and J gave up 3 bases, with 3 bases separating them. The CDR3 length is 13 residues. CDR3: CASSVGYNSPLHF. The CDR3 coding sequence is TGTGCCAGCAGCGTCGGCTATAATTCACCCCTCCACTTT. Variable domain in full (rest from reference TRBV9 and TRBJ1-6): DSGVTQTPKHLITATGQRVTLRCSPRSGDLSVYWYQQSLDQGLQFLIQYYNGEERAKGNILERFSAQQFPDLHSELNLSSLELGDSALYFCASSVGYNSPLHFGNGTRLTVT.

This rearrangement joins TRBV2 to TRBJ2-2, with 11 bases lining up with TRBD1. After removal of 6 bases from V and 7 bases from J, the junction contained 10 bases not matched to a gene. CDR1 is SNHLY, CDR2 FYNNEI, per germline. The CDR3 runs 16 residues. In DNA form, the CDR3 reads TGTGCCAGCAGAGAGAGGGACAGGGGGAGAAACGGGGAGCTGTTTTTT. Its translation is CASRERDRGRNGELFF.

This chain connects TRBV30 to TRBJ2-3; a possible D gene is TRBD2 (6 bases). Germline CDR1 reads GTSNPN; CDR2 reads SVGIG (reference sequence). V dropped 4 bases and J dropped 3 bases, with 14 bases sitting between them. The CDR3 consists of 14 residues. As DNA, the CDR3 is TGTGCCTGGAACTGGGGAGGTAATACAGATACGCAGTATTTT. Protein product: CAWNWGGNTDTQYF.

This clone was seen a handful of times. The chain has TRBV10-2 and TRBJ1-5; tentative D call: TRBD1 (5 bases). Germline lookup yields CDR1 WSHSY and CDR2 SAAADI. The CDR3 covers 14 residues. Trimming removed 8 bases from V and 0 bases from J, with 11 bases in between. Here the CDR3 DNA reads TGCGCCAGCCAACAGGAGTATAGCAATCAGCCCCAGCATTTT. Encoded protein: CASQQEYSNQPQHF.

This chain joins TRBV24-1 and TRBJ2-5; D is undetermined. V was pared by 4 bases and J by 4 bases, with 3 bases between. Germline assignment: CDR1 KGHDR and CDR2 SFDVKD. This CDR3 is built from 11 residues. The CDR3 sequence: CATSDRETQYF. CDR3 coding DNA: TGTGCCACCAGTGACAGAGAGACCCAGTACTTC.

This chain connects TRBV5-6 to TRBJ1-1; 7 bases line up with TRBD1. CDR1 SGHDT and CDR2 YYEEEE come from the germline V gene. V was clipped by 2 bases and J by 11 bases; unmatched bases: 9. CDR3 length: 13 residues. The CDR3 DNA is TGTGCCAGCAGCTTTAGGGGGCATAAGTATGCTTTCTTT. Amino acid sequence: CASSFRGHKYAFF.

This clone has a count of ten or more. V and J are TRBV19 and TRBJ1-5; D might be TRBD1 (5 bases). The CDR3 loop spans 14 amino acids. CDR1 is LNHDA and CDR2 is SQIVND in the germline V gene (reference sequence). Trimming cost V 0 bases and J 7 bases, with 10 bases left between them. The CDR3 DNA reads as TGTGCCAGTAGTATAGAAGGGGTTGGGCAGCCCCAGCATTTT. This gives the protein CASSIEGVGQPQHF.

This rearrangement joins TRBV7-8 to TRBJ1-1, with TRBD1 as a possible D gene (5 bases). The V end was cut by 1 base, the J end by 3 bases, with 9 bases between. From germline, CDR1 is SGHVS and CDR2 FQNEAQ. The CDR3 runs 14 residues. CDR3 DNA: TGTGCCAGCAGCTTAGGGGGCGGGGACACTGAAGCTTTCTTT. As protein: CASSLGGGDTEAFF.